The clone carrying this T cell receptor (beta chain) was recorded only once. Its antigen is not known. CDR3 length: 14 amino acids. Germline V CDR1 and CDR2: SNHLY, FYNNEI. Trimming removed 8 bases at V and 4 bases at J, with 16 bases between. This entry belongs to a study of OX40 agonist ivuxolimab in advanced cancers. Study details: Ivuxolimab doses were 0.01, 0.1, 0.3, 1.5, 3 or 10 mg/kg every 2 weeks. Dose-escalation patients suffered from hepatocellular carcinoma, melanoma, renal cell or head and neck cancer.

Study-level points and caveats: Normalized expansion of T-cell clones was also low for some nonresponders.

Measured with immunoSEQ multiplex PCR; TCRdb has only the in-frame clones, and not every one. The sample yields 95,000 to 100,000 clones, approximately 80% seen once. J is TRBJ2-3 and V is TRBV2; possible D gene TRBD1, 6 bases. The sequence derives from an adult with an advanced solid tumor such as melanoma, head and neck, liver or kidney cancer. Sample: CD4+ or CD8+ T cells sorted from blood, taken in a trial of the OX40 agonist ivuxolimab. Written as DNA, the CDR3 is TGTGCCAGCTTGAGAGGGGGAGAGGCAGATACGCAGTATTTT. It yields the protein CASLRGGEADTQYF.